Detailed here is one TCR beta chain. Its specificity is not known. The CDR3 totals 18 residues. Per germline, CDR1 MGHRA and CDR2 YSYEKL. V was pared by 4 bases and J by 1 base, with 4 bases of the junction left unmatched. The PCR made use of 60 Vbeta and 13 Jbeta primers. Here immunoSEQ multiplex PCR was the method, and the copy in TCRdb shows in-frame clones only, minus some. Here the sample table reports about 200,000 clones. These data are taken from a study of cytomegalovirus exposure and HLA in healthy donors. About the study: Among the roughly 370 genotyped donors, approximately 80% were placed in the Caucasian-associated ancestry cluster. Broader study findings: Beyond CMV serostatus, there was no information to go on about immune exposure.

As for the donors, each was a healthy bone marrow donor. The sequencing input was PBMCs. This chain joins TRBV4-1 and TRBJ2-2; 15 bases are shared with TRBD2. This TCR came from a man in his thirties or forties in good health and CMV-seronegative. CDR3 nucleotides: TGCGCCAGCAGCCTAACGGGACTAGCGGGGGGGAACACCGGGGAGCTGTTTTTT. Its translation is CASSLTGLAGGNTGELFF.